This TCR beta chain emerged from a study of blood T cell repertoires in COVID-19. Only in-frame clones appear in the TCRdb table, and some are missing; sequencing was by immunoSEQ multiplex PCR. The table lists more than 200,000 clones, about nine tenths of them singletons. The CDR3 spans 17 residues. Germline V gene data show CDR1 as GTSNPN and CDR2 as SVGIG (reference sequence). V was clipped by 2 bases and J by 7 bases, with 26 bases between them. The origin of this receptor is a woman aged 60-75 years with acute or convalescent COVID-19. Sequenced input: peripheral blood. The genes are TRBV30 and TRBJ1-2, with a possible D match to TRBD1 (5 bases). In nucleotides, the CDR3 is TGTGCCTGGAGTAACCCTCAGGGAGGCTTCTGGGGTTTTGGCTACACCTTC. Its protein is CAWSNPQGGFWGFGYTF.